This TCR beta chain was recovered during a study of blood T cell repertoires in COVID-19. The CDR3 has 17 amino acids. Repertoires were generated with immunoSEQ multiplex PCR, while TCRdb's copy carries only in-frame clones and drops some. The repertoire includes approximately 200,000 clones, roughly 81% of them detected once, and over 0.95% sits in the top ten. The chain is built from TRBV21-1 and TRBJ2-3; TRBD2 is taken as the D call from the table, unchecked against the DNA. TRBV21-1 corresponds to a pseudogene. Sequenced input: peripheral blood. The receptor comes from a man between 40 and 49 years old with acute or convalescent COVID-19. This CDR3 reads CASSHAGTLDSTDTQYF. The CDR3 coding sequence is TGTGCCAGCAGCCACGCCGGGACTCTAGATTCCACAGATACGCAGTATTTT.